Listed below are T cell receptor beta chains from one sample, sequenced in a study of blood T cell repertoires in COVID-19. Only in-frame clones appear in the TCRdb table, and some are missing; sequencing was by immunoSEQ multiplex PCR. The sample carries more than 60,000 clones, approximately 87% recorded once. The specimen sequenced was peripheral blood. These receptors were taken from a man in his 60s with acute or convalescent COVID-19. Both conserved end residues are part of each CDR3. Only part of the rows carry a size: once, few, many, or a class if the clone is expanded.

V	J	size	CDR3
TRBV6-6	TRBJ1-5	NA	CASSQGDLGNQPQHF
TRBV18	TRBJ1-1	NA	CASSPPVAGYGTEAFF
TRBV24-1	TRBJ1-1	NA	CATSDPLNTEAFF
TRBV5-8	TRBJ1-2	NA	CASSFLGAGGANYGYTF
TRBV6-5	TRBJ1-4	NA	CASSYGGVTNEKLFF
TRBV5-6	TRBJ2-5	NA	CASSQDRGAEETQYF
TRBV18	TRBJ1-6	NA	CASSRTGTGGGNSPLHF
TRBV4-3	TRBJ1-3	NA	CASSQSRGNTIYF
TRBV7-3	TRBJ1-6	NA	CASSLGGQGSPLHF
TRBV10-3	TRBJ2-7	NA	CAISEIAGIEQYF
TRBV18	TRBJ2-1	NA	CASSRASSSYNEQFF
TRBV19	TRBJ1-4	NA	CASSTNRKPNEKLFF
TRBV30	TRBJ1-1	NA	CAWTRGGNTEAFF
TRBV7-8	TRBJ1-4	NA	CASSLVLAGNEKLFF
TRBV2	TRBJ2-5	NA	CASRKGTGEETQYF
TRBV9	TRBJ1-6	NA	CASSFGGRGGLSPLHF
TRBV4-1	TRBJ1-4	NA	CASSQVPTGGIEKLFF
TRBV9	TRBJ1-1	NA	CASSVAQQAWVNTEAFF
TRBV6-5	TRBJ1-1	NA	CASGLTGTEAFF
TRBV15	TRBJ1-1	few	CATSSTQGFTEAFF
TRBV5-4	TRBJ2-2	once	CASSLGGGGAPPGELFF
TRBV6-2/TRBV6-3	TRBJ1-2	NA	CASSYSFGRDGYTF
TRBV6-2/TRBV6-3	TRBJ2-5	NA	CASSRRTIETQYF
TRBV27	TRBJ2-7	NA	CASRRSSYEQYF
TRBV10-1	TRBJ2-7	NA	CASSDRDDEQYF
TRBV4-2	TRBJ1-5	once	CASSQATTAYSNQPQHF
TRBV18	TRBJ1-6	NA	CASSGGTDNSPLHF
TRBV6-5	TRBJ1-1	NA	CASTPRQGNTEAFF
TRBV6-1	TRBJ1-3	once	CASSERGDGNTIYF
TRBV11-3	TRBJ1-3	once	CASSLGGSSGNTIYF
TRBV19	TRBJ1-1	NA	CATKDRGNTEAFF
TRBV5-6	TRBJ2-5	NA	CASSFGAGGTQYF
TRBV7-8	TRBJ2-1	NA	CASSSPDRGRNNEQFF
TRBV4-1	TRBJ2-2	NA	CASSQEGGARTGELFF
TRBV5-5	TRBJ1-2	NA	CASSGNGQSYGYTF
TRBV9	TRBJ1-4	NA	CASSALGGYNEKLFF
TRBV30	TRBJ2-5	NA	CAWNRDQETQYF
TRBV7-2	TRBJ1-6	NA	CASSPKGQALGALHF
TRBV3-1/TRBV3-2	TRBJ2-3	once	CASSQIVDTQYF
TRBV15	TRBJ2-2	once	CATSRVRLASTGELFF
TRBV29-1	TRBJ1-2	NA	CSVMTAYGYTF
TRBV4-2	TRBJ1-1	NA	CASSQESGMNTEAFF
TRBV21-1	TRBJ1-4	NA	CASSRYPNGVGRANELFF
TRBV6-5	TRBJ1-3	NA	CASSRRTGANTIYF
TRBV6-5	TRBJ2-1	NA	CASSSSGYYNEQFF
TRBV7-2	TRBJ1-5	NA	CASSLGHQVGQPQHF
TRBV11-2	TRBJ2-7	NA	CASSAYPRDTSYEQYF
TRBV6-5	TRBJ1-2	NA	CASSSPGQTNYGYTF
TRBV10-3	TRBJ2-3	NA	CAISPQPGRGTDTQYF
TRBV19	TRBJ1-1	NA	CANPYGDTEAFF
TRBV6-1	TRBJ1-5	few	CASSEVMAAGAINQPQHF
TRBV5-6	TRBJ2-2	NA	CASSYGTSGSYTGELFF
TRBV5-4	TRBJ2-3	once	CASSIYSGGAVSTQYF
TRBV4-2	TRBJ2-2	NA	CASSQGGGAGELFF
TRBV6-2/TRBV6-3	TRBJ2-3	NA	CASSTGLAILGDTQYF
TRBV25-1	TRBJ1-2	NA	CASSESGASNGYTF
TRBV24-1	TRBJ1-1	NA	CATSGSSTEAFF